Each of the 27 T cell receptor beta chains below was sequenced from the same sample in a study of blood T cell repertoires in COVID-19. The repertoire was sequenced with immunoSEQ multiplex PCR; TCRdb's copy has only in-frame clones and lacks some. The sample lists around 180,000 clones, 86% occurring once. The specimen was peripheral blood. These TCRs come from a man between 65 and 85 years old with active or convalescent COVID-19.

The rearrangement uses TRBV5-4 and TRBJ1-4, with TRBD1 matching over 10 bases. CDR1 is SGHNT and CDR2 is YYREEE in the germline V gene (reference sequence). The CDR3 sequence is 14 residues long. J was trimmed by 8 bases and V by 5 bases; bases with no gene match: 6. The CDR3 nucleotides read TGTGCCAGCAGTCGGGACAGGGGTTTGGAAAAACTGTTTTTT. Amino acid sequence: CASSRDRGLEKLFF.

The genes are TRBV18 and TRBJ2-2, with D maybe TRBD1 (5 bases). This CDR3 is built from 14 residues. V lost 5 bases and J lost 6, with 13 bases in between. Germline assignment: CDR1 KGHSH and CDR2 LQKENI. CDR3 amino acids: CASSTWKGSGELFF. The CDR3 nucleotides read TGTGCCAGCTCAACCTGGAAGGGGTCCGGGGAGCTGTTTTTT.

The chain is built from TRBV7-3 and TRBJ1-1; D perhaps matches TRBD1 (6 bases). Germline V gene sequence: CDR1 SGHTA, CDR2 FQGTGA. This CDR3 region has 15 residues. V lost 5 bases, J lost 0 bases, and 13 bases lay in between. The CDR3 region has the DNA TGTGCCAGCAGCCTGGCCAGGGGAATGAACACTGAAGCTTTCTTT. It yields the protein CASSLARGMNTEAFF.

This clone was observed a few times. The V call is TRBV7-3, the J call TRBJ2-2; 9 positions agree with TRBD2. CDR3 size: 16 residues. V shed 5 bases and J 5 bases; nucleotides not matched to a gene: 9. In germline, CDR1 is SGHTA, CDR2 FQGTGA. In DNA, the CDR3 is TGTGCCAGCAGCCGACATAGCGGGAGTGGGACCGGGGAGCTGTTTTTT. Amino acid sequence: CASSRHSGSGTGELFF. Filled out from reference TRBV7-3 and TRBJ2-2, the complete variable domain reads GAGVSQTPSNKVTEKGKYVELRCDPISGHTALYWYRQSLGQGPEFLIYFQGTGAADDSGLPNDRFFAVRPEGSVSTLKIQRTERGDSAVYLCASSRHSGSGTGELFFGEGSRLTVL.

V is TRBV11-2 and J is TRBJ1-1, with TRBD1 matching over 7 bases. The CDR3 is 18 amino acids. Germline V gives CDR1 SGHAT, CDR2 FQNNGV. The ends lost 5 bases at V and 6 bases at J; junction bases unmatched: 21. The CDR3 nucleotides read TGTGCCAGCAGCGCGAGCTGGGGCAGGGGGATAAATCGTGCTGAAGCTTTCTTT. This gives the protein CASSASWGRGINRAEAFF. The entire variable domain, with the rest obtained from reference TRBV11-2 and TRBJ1-1, is as follows: EAGVAQSPRYKIIEKRQSVAFWCNPISGHATLYWYQQILGQGPKLLIQFQNNGVVDDSQLPKDRFSAERLKGVDSTLKIQPAKLEDSAVYLCASSASWGRGINRAEAFFGQGTRLTVV.

V usage is TRBV5-1 and J usage is TRBJ2-5; 7 positions match TRBD1. V shed 4 bases, J shed 2 bases, and the junction held 5 bases outside the gene matches. Per the germline V gene, CDR1 is SGHRS and CDR2 is YFSETQ. The CDR3 covers 14 residues. The CDR3: CASSLTGDQETQYF. The CDR3 coding sequence is TGCGCCAGCAGCCTCACAGGGGATCAAGAGACCCAGTACTTC.

The chain uses TRBV5-1 and TRBJ2-1, with 8 nucleotides matching TRBD2. The germline V gene encodes CDR1 SGHRS and CDR2 YFSETQ. The CDR3 totals 14 residues. Germline trimming cut 7 bases from V and 9 bases from J; bases unmatched to any gene: 12. The CDR3 loop is CASGRDGGDSEQFF. CDR3 nucleotides: TGCGCCAGCGGGAGAGACGGGGGGGATAGTGAGCAGTTCTTC. The entire variable domain, with the rest obtained from reference TRBV5-1 and TRBJ2-1, is as follows: KAGVTQTPRYLIKTRGQQVTLSCSPISGHRSVSWYQQTPGQGLQFLFEYFSETQRNKGNFPGRFSGRQFSNSRSEMNVSTLELGDSALYLCASGRDGGDSEQFFGPGTRLTVL.

The chain links TRBV2 to TRBJ2-2, with 7 bases aligning to TRBD1. The CDR3 is made up of 13 amino acids. CDR1 and CDR2 (germline): SNHLY, FYNNEI. The ends lost 7 bases at V and 7 bases at J; junction bases unmatched: 6. The DNA of the CDR3 is TGTGCCAGCAACAGGGGAGCTGGCGGGGAGCTGTTTTTT. Amino acid sequence: CASNRGAGGELFF.

This chain links TRBV24-1 with TRBJ1-1, with D hard to call. CDR1 is KGHDR and CDR2 is SFDVKD in the germline V gene. This CDR3 is 13 amino acids long. The germline V and J ends were trimmed by 8 bases and 0 bases, with 9 bases remaining between them. As DNA, the CDR3 is TGTGCCACCAAAAGTAACATGAACACTGAAGCTTTCTTT. This encodes CATKSNMNTEAFF.

The V call is TRBV10-3, the J call TRBJ1-5; the D gene is possibly TRBD1 (5 bases). Germline V gene lookup returns CDR1 ENHRY and CDR2 SYGVKD. The length of the CDR3 is 13 residues. V dropped 6 bases and J dropped 1 base, with 7 bases sitting between them. CDR3 amino acids: CAISRQSNQPQHF. The CDR3 nucleotides read TGTGCCATCAGCCGACAGAGCAATCAGCCCCAGCATTTT.

J is TRBJ2-7 and V is TRBV5-7, with 10 bases aligning to TRBD1. TRBV5-7 is an ORF; its function is uncertain. V lost 6 bases and J lost 2; bases outside the gene matches: 8. This CDR3 is 15 amino acids long. The CDR3 sequence is CASILGGQGAYEQYF. Here the CDR3 DNA reads TGTGCCAGCATCTTAGGCGGACAGGGGGCCTACGAGCAGTACTTC.

The V call is TRBV18, the J call TRBJ2-1, with D maybe TRBD1 (6 bases). The CDR3 sequence is 15 residues long. Germline values: CDR1 KGHSH, CDR2 LQKENI. V dropped 6 bases and J dropped 1 base, with 13 bases sitting between them. The CDR3 reads CASSQETGSYNEQFF. CDR3 in DNA: TGTGCCAGCTCCCAAGAGACAGGATCCTACAATGAGCAGTTCTTC.

This CDR3 reads CASRNWGGTYGYTF. The CDR3 region has the DNA TGTGCCAGTAGGAACTGGGGGGGCACCTATGGCTACACCTTC. The genes are TRBV19 and TRBJ1-2, with D possibly matching TRBD1 (6 bases). This CDR3 is 14 amino acids long. V lost 6 bases, J lost 4 bases, and 15 bases lay in between. Germline V gives CDR1 LNHDA, CDR2 SQIVND (reference sequence).

CDR3 sequence: CASSSRDRGLLKDTQYF. CDR3 DNA sequence: TGTGCCAGCAGCTCCAGGGACAGGGGGCTATTGAAAGATACGCAGTATTTT. This chain uses TRBV7-2 with TRBJ2-3; TRBD1 agrees at 12 bases. Germline CDR1 reads SGHTA; CDR2 reads FQGNSA. After removal of 4 bases from V and 5 bases from J, the junction contained 10 bases not matched to a gene. This CDR3 has 17 residues.

The chain has TRBV18 and TRBJ1-1; D is unresolved. CDR1 KGHSH and CDR2 LQKENI come from the germline V gene. Trimming pared 6 bases from V and 1 base from J, leaving 9 bases between. CDR3 length equals 13 residues. CDR3 in amino acids: CASSLGENTEAFF. The DNA of the CDR3 is TGTGCCAGCTCCCTAGGAGAGAACACTGAAGCTTTCTTT. Drawing the rest from reference TRBV18 and TRBJ1-1, the complete variable domain is NAGVMQNPRHLVRRRGQEARLRCSPMKGHSHVYWYRQLPEEGLKFMVYLQKENIIDESGMPKERFSAEFPKEGPSILRIQQVVRGDSAAYFCASSLGENTEAFFGQGTRLTVV.

The chain combines TRBV14 with TRBJ1-3, with D perhaps TRBD1 (5 bases). The germline CDR1 and CDR2 sequences are SGHDN and FVKESK. V was trimmed by 3 bases and J by 4 bases, leaving 10 bases between them. The CDR3 covers 14 residues. The DNA of the CDR3 is TGTGCCAGCAGCCAGGACCGGACAGGAAACACCATATATTTT. This encodes CASSQDRTGNTIYF.

The chain is built from TRBV28 and TRBJ1-2, with 7 nucleotides matching TRBD1. Germline V lookup: CDR1 MDHEN, CDR2 SYDVKM. The V and J ends lost 5 bases and 8 bases, in that order; junction bases with no gene match: 8. The CDR3 extends over 13 amino acids. CDR3 protein: CASSQDREEGYTF. The CDR3 coding sequence is TGTGCCAGCAGTCAAGACAGGGAAGAGGGCTACACCTTC.

The genes are TRBV3-1 (or the pseudogene TRBV3-2) and TRBJ2-5, with 7 bases aligning to TRBD2. V lost 1 base, J lost 3 bases, and 8 bases stayed unmatched. In germline, CDR1 is LGHDT, CDR2 YNNKEL (reference sequence). There are 16 residues in the CDR3. DNA for the CDR3: TGTGCCAGCAGCCAAGGCCTAGCGGACTCCGAAGAGACCCAGTACTTC. It specifies CASSQGLADSEETQYF.

This CDR3 is CASSLGGPSLEKLFF. The CDR3 DNA is TGCGCCAGCAGCTTAGGCGGCCCATCCCTTGAAAAACTGTTTTTT. The genes are TRBV5-1 and TRBJ1-4; no reliable D call. The V end was cut by 2 bases, the J end by 7 bases, with 15 bases between. The CDR3 covers 15 residues. From germline, CDR1 is SGHRS and CDR2 YFSETQ.

The CDR3 region is CASSSQGWNTEAFF. CDR3 bases: TGTGCCAGCAGTTCTCAGGGGTGGAACACTGAAGCTTTCTTT. This sequence joins TRBV27 and TRBJ1-1, with a possible D match to TRBD1 (6 bases). Germline assignment: CDR1 MNHEY and CDR2 SMNVEV (reference sequence). Trimming cost V 4 bases and J 1 base, with 10 bases left between them. This CDR3 spans 14 amino acids.

The V and J genes are TRBV6-4 and TRBJ1-2; possibly TRBD1 for D (6 bases). The V end was cut by 2 bases, the J end by 3 bases, with 7 bases between. In germline, CDR1 is MRHNA, CDR2 SNTAGT. The CDR3 length is 13 residues. CDR3: CASSDDRHYGYTF. CDR3 in DNA: TGTGCCAGCAGTGACGACAGGCACTATGGCTACACCTTC.

This rearrangement joins TRBV7-3 to TRBJ2-3; D perhaps matches TRBD2 (5 bases). Trimming stripped 5 bases from V and 2 bases from J, with 5 bases between. There are 12 residues in the CDR3. Germline-derived CDR1 and CDR2 are SGHTA and FQGTGA. The DNA for the CDR3 is TGTGCCAGCAGCGACTACACAGATACGCAGTATTTT. Translating it yields CASSDYTDTQYF.

The J gene is TRBJ1-1, the V gene TRBV5-6; D unclear. CDR3 length: 14 residues. Germline V CDR1 and CDR2: SGHDT, YYEEEE. The germline V and J ends were trimmed by 2 bases and 4 bases, with 12 bases remaining between them. The CDR3 spells CASSFSPLSTEAFF. The CDR3 DNA reads TGTGCCAGCAGCTTTAGCCCTCTGAGCACTGAAGCTTTCTTT.

The chain employs TRBV27 and TRBJ2-5, with TRBD1 identical over 8 bases. This CDR3 region has 15 residues. V trimming: 5 bases; J trimming: 3 bases; junction bases outside the gene matches: 8. Germline CDR1 and CDR2: MNHEY and SMNVEV (reference sequence). Written as DNA, the CDR3 is TGTGCCAGCAGTCCCCTTCGGACAGGGAAAGAGACCCAGTACTTC. The encoded protein is CASSPLRTGKETQYF.

The rearrangement uses TRBV7-2 and TRBJ2-6; the D is unclear. The V end was cut by 5 bases, the J end by 0 bases, with 11 bases between. Germline CDR1 reads SGHTA; CDR2 reads FQGNSA. There are 16 residues in the CDR3. This CDR3 is CASSRASSSGANVLTF. The CDR3 bases are TGTGCCAGCAGCCGCGCCTCTTCCTCTGGGGCCAACGTCCTGACTTTC. Full variable domain (outside the CDR3, taken from reference TRBV7-2 and TRBJ2-6): GAGVSQSPSNKVTEKGKDVELRCDPISGHTALYWYRQSLGQGLEFLIYFQGNSAPDKSGLPSDRFSAERTGGSVSTLTIQRTQQEDSAVYLCASSRASSSGANVLTFGAGSRLTVL.

This sequence joins TRBV7-9 and TRBJ1-5; TRBD1 matches at 11 bases. The germline gives CDR1 SEHNR, CDR2 FQNEAQ (reference sequence). The CDR3 contains 16 residues. Germline trimming cut 5 bases from V and 2 bases from J; bases unmatched to any gene: 5. The DNA of the CDR3 is TGTGCCAGCAGCCCCGGGACAGGGGGACGCAATCAGCCCCAGCATTTT. Encoded protein: CASSPGTGGRNQPQHF.

This chain joins TRBV18 and TRBJ2-7; TRBD2 matches 10 bases. J gave up 4 bases and V 0 bases, and 9 bases lay outside the gene matches. Germline V gene lookup returns CDR1 KGHSH and CDR2 LQKENI. The length of the CDR3 is 17 residues. The CDR3: CASSPPSMASGSYEQYF. The CDR3, as DNA: TGTGCCAGCTCACCACCCTCGATGGCTAGCGGGAGTTACGAGCAGTACTTC. The full variable domain, completed using reference TRBV18 and TRBJ2-7, is NAGVMQNPRHLVRRRGQEARLRCSPMKGHSHVYWYRQLPEEGLKFMVYLQKENIIDESGMPKERFSAEFPKEGPSILRIQQVVRGDSAAYFCASSPPSMASGSYEQYFGPGTRLTVT.